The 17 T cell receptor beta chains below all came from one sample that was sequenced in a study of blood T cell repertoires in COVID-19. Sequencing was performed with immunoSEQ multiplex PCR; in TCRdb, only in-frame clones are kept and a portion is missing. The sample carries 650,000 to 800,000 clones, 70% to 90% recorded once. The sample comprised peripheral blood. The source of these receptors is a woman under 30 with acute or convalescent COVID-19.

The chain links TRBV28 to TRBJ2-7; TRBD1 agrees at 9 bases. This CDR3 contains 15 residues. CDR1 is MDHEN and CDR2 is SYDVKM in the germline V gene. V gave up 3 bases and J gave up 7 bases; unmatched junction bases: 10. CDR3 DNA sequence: TGTGCCAGCAGTTTGTGGGGACAGGGATCTTGGGAGCAGTACTTC. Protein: CASSLWGQGSWEQYF.

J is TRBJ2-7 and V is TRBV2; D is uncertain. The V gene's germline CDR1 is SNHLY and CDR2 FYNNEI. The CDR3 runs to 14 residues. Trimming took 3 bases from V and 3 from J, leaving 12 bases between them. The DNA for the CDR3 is TGTGCCAGCAGTGACGGATTAACGGGCTACGAGCAGTACTTC. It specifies CASSDGLTGYEQYF. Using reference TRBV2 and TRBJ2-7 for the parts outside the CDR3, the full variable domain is EPEVTQTPSHQVTQMGQEVILRCVPISNHLYFYWYRQILGQKVEFLVSFYNNEISEKSEIFDDQFSVERPDGSNFTLKIRSTKLEDSAMYFCASSDGLTGYEQYFGPGTRLTVT.

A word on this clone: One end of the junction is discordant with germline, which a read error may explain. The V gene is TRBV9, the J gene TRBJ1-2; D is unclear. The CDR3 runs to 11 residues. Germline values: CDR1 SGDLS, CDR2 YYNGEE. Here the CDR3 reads CASSSSGGRIF. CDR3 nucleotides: TGTGCCAGCAGCTCGTCCGGAGGACGCATTTTC.

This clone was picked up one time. This chain's CDR3 is CASSPADSNYGYTF. The CDR3 nucleotides read TGTGCCAGCTCACCAGCGGATTCTAACTATGGCTACACCTTC. The chain recombines TRBV18 with TRBJ1-2; D not certain. Deletions cut 2 bases from V and 0 bases from J, with 7 bases between. The CDR3 contains 14 residues. From germline, CDR1 is KGHSH and CDR2 LQKENI.

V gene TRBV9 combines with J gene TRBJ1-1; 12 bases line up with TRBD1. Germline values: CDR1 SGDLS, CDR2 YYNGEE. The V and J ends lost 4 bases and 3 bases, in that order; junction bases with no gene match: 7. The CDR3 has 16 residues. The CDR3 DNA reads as TGTGCCAGCAGCCTCCGGGACAGGGGGCTGGACACTGAAGCTTTCTTT. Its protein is CASSLRDRGLDTEAFF.

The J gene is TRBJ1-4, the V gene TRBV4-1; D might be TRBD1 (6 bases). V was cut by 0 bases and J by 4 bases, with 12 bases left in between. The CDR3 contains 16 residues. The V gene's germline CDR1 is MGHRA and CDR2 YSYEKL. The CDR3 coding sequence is TGCGCCAGCAGCCAAGATGCAGGGGCGGGTAATGAAAAACTGTTTTTT. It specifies CASSQDAGAGNEKLFF.

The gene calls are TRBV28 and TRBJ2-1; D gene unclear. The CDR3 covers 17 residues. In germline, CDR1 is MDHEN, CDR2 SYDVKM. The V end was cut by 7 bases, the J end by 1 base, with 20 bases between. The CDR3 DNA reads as TGTGCCAGCACTCCCCCTTTGCCGGTGCTTTCCTACAATGAGCAGTTCTTC. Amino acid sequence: CASTPPLPVLSYNEQFF.

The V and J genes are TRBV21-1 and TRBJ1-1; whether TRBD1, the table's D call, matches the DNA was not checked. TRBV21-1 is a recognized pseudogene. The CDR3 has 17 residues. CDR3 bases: TGTGCCAGCAGCAAAGGGCGAGACAGGAGTCGGAGCGCTGAAGCTTTCTTT. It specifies CASSKGRDRSRSAEAFF.

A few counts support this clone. The CDR3 spells CASSVGRDYDGGQYF. The CDR3 DNA reads as TGTGCCAGCAGCGTAGGAAGGGACTACGACGGGGGGCAGTATTTT. The chain combines TRBV9 with TRBJ2-3, with 7 positions matching TRBD2. The V and J ends lost 0 bases and 11 bases, in that order; junction bases with no gene match: 12. Germline CDR1 SGDLS, CDR2 YYNGEE. The CDR3 has 15 amino acids.

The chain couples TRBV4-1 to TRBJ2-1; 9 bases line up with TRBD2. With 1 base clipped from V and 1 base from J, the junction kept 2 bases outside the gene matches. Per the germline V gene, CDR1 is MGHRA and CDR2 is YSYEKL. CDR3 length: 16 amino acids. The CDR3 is CASSQGGGASYNEQFF. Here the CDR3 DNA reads TGCGCCAGCAGCCAAGGCGGGGGGGCGTCCTACAATGAGCAGTTCTTC.

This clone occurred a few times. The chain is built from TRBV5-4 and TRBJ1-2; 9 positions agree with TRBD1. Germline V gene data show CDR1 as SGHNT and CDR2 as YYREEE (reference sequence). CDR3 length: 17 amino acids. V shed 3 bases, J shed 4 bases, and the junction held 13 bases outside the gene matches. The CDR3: CASSSGDRVRVAYGYTF. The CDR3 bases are TGTGCCAGCAGCTCGGGGGACAGGGTAAGAGTAGCCTATGGCTACACCTTC.

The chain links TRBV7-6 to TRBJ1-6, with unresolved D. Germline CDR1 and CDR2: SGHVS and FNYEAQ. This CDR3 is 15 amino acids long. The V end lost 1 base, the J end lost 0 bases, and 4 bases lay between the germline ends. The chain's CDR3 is CASSLDSSYNSPLHF. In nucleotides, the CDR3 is TGTGCCAGCAGCTTAGACAGCTCCTATAATTCACCCCTCCACTTT.

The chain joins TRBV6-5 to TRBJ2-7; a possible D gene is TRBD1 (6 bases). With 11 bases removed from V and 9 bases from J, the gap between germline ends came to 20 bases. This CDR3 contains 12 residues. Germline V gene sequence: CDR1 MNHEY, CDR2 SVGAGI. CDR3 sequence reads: CASTGRTGSQYF. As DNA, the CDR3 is TGTGCCTCCACCGGCAGAACAGGGTCGCAGTACTTC.

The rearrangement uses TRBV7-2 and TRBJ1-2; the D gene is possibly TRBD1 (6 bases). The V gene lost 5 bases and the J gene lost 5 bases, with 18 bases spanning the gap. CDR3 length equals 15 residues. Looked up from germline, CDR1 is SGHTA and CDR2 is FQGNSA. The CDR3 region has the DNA TGTGCCAGCAGCGCCACAGGGAACTCCCCGTATGGCTACACCTTC. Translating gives CASSATGNSPYGYTF.

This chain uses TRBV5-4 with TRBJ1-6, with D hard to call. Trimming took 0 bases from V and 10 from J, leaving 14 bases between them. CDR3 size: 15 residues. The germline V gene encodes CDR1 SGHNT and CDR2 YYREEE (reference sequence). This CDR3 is CASSLAAYPGSPLHF. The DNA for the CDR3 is TGTGCCAGCAGCTTGGCGGCCTACCCGGGATCACCCCTCCACTTT.

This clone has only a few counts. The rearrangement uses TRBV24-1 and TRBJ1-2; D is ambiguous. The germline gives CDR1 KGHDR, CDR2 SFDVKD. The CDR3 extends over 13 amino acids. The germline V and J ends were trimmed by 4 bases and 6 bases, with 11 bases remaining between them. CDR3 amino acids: CATSEGGVHGYTF. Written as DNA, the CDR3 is TGTGCCACCAGTGAAGGAGGTGTGCATGGCTACACCTTC.

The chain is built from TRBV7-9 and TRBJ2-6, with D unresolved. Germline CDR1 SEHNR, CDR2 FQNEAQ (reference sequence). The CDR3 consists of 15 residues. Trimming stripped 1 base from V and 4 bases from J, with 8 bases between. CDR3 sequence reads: CASSLDLSGANVLTF. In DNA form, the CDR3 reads TGTGCCAGCAGCTTAGATCTATCCGGGGCCAACGTCCTGACTTTC.